The 21 T cell receptor beta chains below all came from one sample that was sequenced in a study of T-cell memory formation after mild COVID-19. TCRdb processed the 5' RACE reads anew with MiXCR; each CDR3 protein has one entry. The sample lists about 560,000 distinct CDR3 sequences; about 18% were seen once. Sequences were obtained from PBMCs or a T cell subset sorted from them (not recorded which). The receptors shown here come from an adult woman who had mild COVID-19 (a few samples of this study predate the infection). Cell type and time point are not known.

This clonotype was seen a handful of times. The V and J genes are TRBV13 and TRBJ1-1; 7 bases map to TRBD1. With V trimmed by 3 bases and J by 1 base, 5 bases remained unmatched. Germline CDR1 reads PRHDT; CDR2 reads FYEKMQ (reference sequence). The CDR3 consists of 15 residues. The CDR3 region is CASSFQGDGNTEAFF. CDR3 DNA: TGTGCCAGCAGCTTCCAGGGGGACGGGAACACTGAAGCTTTCTTT.

This clonotype was detected a few times. The chain uses TRBV29-1 and TRBJ1-1; 7 bases fit TRBD1. V gave up 6 bases and J gave up 4 bases; unmatched junction bases: 11. The CDR3 loop spans 14 amino acids. Germline V lookup: CDR1 SQVTM, CDR2 ANQGSEA. The CDR3: CSVSGGLSRTEAFF. The CDR3 nucleotides read TGCAGCGTCTCAGGGGGACTTAGTCGCACTGAAGCTTTCTTT.

This clonotype was detected a few times. The genes are TRBV6-6 and TRBJ2-2; TRBD2 aligns across 8 bases. V was pared by 2 bases and J by 6 bases, with 11 bases of the junction left unmatched. This CDR3 has 17 amino acids. Germline V gene data show CDR1 as MNHNY and CDR2 as SVGAGI (reference sequence). The CDR3 DNA follows: TGTGCCAGCAGTTACGAACCGACGGGGGGGCATGCCGGGGAGCTGTTTTTT. Residues: CASSYEPTGGHAGELFF.

The chain combines TRBV9 with TRBJ1-4; D ambiguous. In germline, CDR1 is SGDLS, CDR2 YYNGEE. This CDR3 contains 13 residues. V lost 0 bases, J lost 8 bases, and 8 bases lay in between. CDR3 protein: CASSVGTREKLFF. The CDR3 nucleotides are TGTGCCAGCAGCGTAGGTACCCGGGAAAAACTGTTTTTT.

The table lists this clonotype with many counts. The chain uses TRBV6-5 and TRBJ2-2; a possible D gene is TRBD1 (5 bases). The CDR3 is 15 residues long. V was clipped by 5 bases and J by 5 bases, with 15 bases between them. Per germline, CDR1 MNHEY and CDR2 SVGAGI. The CDR3 nucleotides read TGTGCCAGCAGTCCTAACGGCCAGGGAACCGGGGAGCTGTTTTTT. It specifies CASSPNGQGTGELFF.

This clonotype has more than one count but fewer than ten. The chain employs TRBV15 and TRBJ2-7; perhaps TRBD2 as D (6 bases). The CDR3 runs 14 residues. Trimming took 5 bases from V and 5 from J, leaving 16 bases between them. CDR1 and CDR2 from the germline V gene are LNHNV and YYDKDF (reference sequence). For the CDR3, the DNA is TGTGCCACCAGCGGAGGAGTTTCTAGCGACGAGCAGTACTTC. It yields the protein CATSGGVSSDEQYF.

The CDR3 bases are TGTGCCAGTAGTGACCGGGACAGCAACTCCTATAATTCACCCCTCCACTTT. It is translated as CASSDRDSNSYNSPLHF. V is TRBV19 and J is TRBJ1-6, with 7 bases lining up with TRBD1. Germline-derived CDR1 and CDR2 are LNHDA and SQIVND (reference sequence). Germline trimming cut 5 bases from V and 0 bases from J; bases unmatched to any gene: 7. The CDR3 consists of 17 residues.

This clonotype was seen a handful of times. V gene TRBV29-1 combines with J gene TRBJ2-3; 14 bases are a match to TRBD2. The CDR3 is 19 residues long. Trimming cost V 4 bases and J 2 bases; bases outside gene matches: 14. Per the germline V gene, CDR1 is SQVTM and CDR2 is ANQGSEA. The CDR3 DNA is TGCAGCGTTGCTACCCCCGGGACTAGCGGGGGAGATTACACAGATACGCAGTATTTT. Translated, it gives CSVATPGTSGGDYTDTQYF.

This clonotype was observed at least ten times. The chain recombines TRBV7-3 with TRBJ1-1; D remains unclear. The CDR3 is made up of 13 amino acids. Trimming cost V 1 base and J 10 bases, with 13 bases left between them. From germline, CDR1 is SGHTA and CDR2 FQGTGA. The chain's CDR3 is CASSLSQVFGAFF. Written as DNA, the CDR3 is TGTGCCAGCAGCTTAAGCCAGGTGTTTGGAGCTTTCTTT.

This clonotype turned up a few times. J is TRBJ2-7 and V is TRBV5-1; 11 bases are shared with TRBD2. The CDR3 is made up of 16 amino acids. The germline gives CDR1 SGHRS, CDR2 YFSETQ. J lost 0 bases, V lost 0 bases, and 2 bases had no gene match. The chain's CDR3 is CASSLVTSGSSYEQYF. In nucleotides, the CDR3 is TGCGCCAGCAGCTTGGTCACTAGCGGGAGCTCCTACGAGCAGTACTTC.

This clonotype came up a few times. The gene calls are TRBV10-3 and TRBJ1-1, with 8 positions matching TRBD1. The CDR3 is made up of 16 amino acids. Germline loops: CDR1 ENHRY, CDR2 SYGVKD. V shed 3 bases and J 2 bases; nucleotides not matched to a gene: 8. For the CDR3, the DNA is TGTGCCATCAGTGAAGGACAGGGCTATACAAACACTGAAGCTTTCTTT. Its protein is CAISEGQGYTNTEAFF.

This chain uses TRBV5-1 with TRBJ2-7, with D possibly matching TRBD2 (5 bases). CDR1 is SGHRS and CDR2 is YFSETQ in the germline V gene. Trimming stripped 0 bases from V and 4 bases from J, with 14 bases between. CDR3 size: 15 residues. CDR3 nucleotide sequence: TGCGCCAGCAGCTTGGCCGTGGGAGCTTCTTACGAGCAGTACTTC. This encodes CASSLAVGASYEQYF.

This clonotype came up many times. The chain has TRBV7-3 and TRBJ2-6; D is ambiguous. CDR1 and CDR2 from the germline V gene are SGHTA and FQGTGA. The CDR3 consists of 15 residues. V shed 4 bases and J shed 0 bases, with 7 bases lying between them. CDR3 sequence: CASSSDISGANVLTF. The CDR3 DNA reads as TGTGCCAGCAGCTCCGACATCTCTGGGGCCAACGTCCTGACTTTC. The full variable domain, its missing parts supplied by reference TRBV7-3 and TRBJ2-6, is GAGVSQTPSNKVTEKGKYVELRCDPISGHTALYWYRQSLGQGPEFLIYFQGTGAADDSGLPNDRFFAVRPEGSVSTLKIQRTERGDSAVYLCASSSDISGANVLTFGAGSRLTVL.

This clonotype occurred many times. The chain has TRBV10-3 and TRBJ2-7; 8 positions agree with TRBD1. The germline CDR1 and CDR2 sequences are ENHRY and SYGVKD. Trimming at V came to 0 bases and at J to 2 bases, leaving 9 bases not matched to a gene. This CDR3 has 17 residues. The chain's CDR3 is CAISESTGAKFTYEQYF. CDR3 sequence (DNA): TGTGCCATCAGTGAGTCGACAGGGGCAAAATTTACCTACGAGCAGTACTTC.

V gene TRBV14 combines with J gene TRBJ2-2; TRBD2 matches at 8 bases. The CDR3 length is 17 residues. Per the germline V gene, CDR1 is SGHDN and CDR2 is FVKESK. V trimming: 0 bases; J trimming: 5 bases; junction bases outside the gene matches: 8. CDR3 amino acids: CASSQDYGLALTGELFF. The CDR3 DNA reads as TGTGCCAGCAGCCAAGATTACGGACTAGCCCTTACCGGGGAGCTGTTTTTT.

This clonotype came up many times. V and J are TRBV5-1 and TRBJ2-7; 9 bases align to TRBD1. The CDR3 covers 17 residues. The junction had 7 bases not matched to a gene; V was cut back by 0 bases and J by 0 bases. Germline V gene sequence: CDR1 SGHRS, CDR2 YFSETQ. CDR3 region: CASSLVGRDRDSYEQYF. Written as DNA, the CDR3 is TGCGCCAGCAGCTTGGTCGGTCGGGACAGGGACTCCTACGAGCAGTACTTC.

This clonotype showed up just a few times. This sequence joins TRBV12-3 or TRBV12-4 and TRBJ1-5; 7 nucleotides agree with TRBD1. The CDR3 has 15 residues. V lost 5 bases and J lost 6; bases outside the gene matches: 10. The CDR3 bases are TGTGCCAGCAGTACGGGAGGGGGCTTCCCTCAGCCCCAGCATTTT. It translates to CASSTGGGFPQPQHF.

In DNA form, the CDR3 reads TGTGCCAGTAGTATGCGGACTCACACTGAAGCTTTCTTT. Protein sequence: CASSMRTHTEAFF. The chain links TRBV19 to TRBJ1-1; no firm D call. Trimming took off 3 bases at V and 3 bases at J, with 8 bases between the two ends. CDR1 LNHDA and CDR2 SQIVND come from the germline V gene (reference sequence). The CDR3 sequence is 13 residues long.

The rearrangement uses TRBV2 and TRBJ2-7; perhaps TRBD2 as D (5 bases). V was cut by 6 bases and J by 7 bases, with 16 bases left in between. The V gene's germline CDR1 is SNHLY and CDR2 FYNNEI. The length of the CDR3 is 13 residues. The CDR3 loop is CASRSGSSGEQYF. In nucleotides, the CDR3 is TGTGCCAGCAGGAGTGGGAGTTCGGGTGAGCAGTACTTC.

CDR3 in DNA: TGTGCCATCAGTGCTCAGGGGGGCCCCCAGCATTTT. It encodes CAISAQGGPQHF. The gene calls are TRBV10-3 and TRBJ1-5, with TRBD1 identical over 7 bases. The CDR3 is 12 residues long. The V and J ends lost 4 bases and 10 bases, in that order; junction bases with no gene match: 4. Germline CDR1 and CDR2: ENHRY and SYGVKD.

V usage is TRBV12-3 or TRBV12-4 and J usage is TRBJ2-7; tentative D call: TRBD1 (5 bases). The CDR3 is 13 amino acids. V was pared by 2 bases and J by 3 bases, with 8 bases between. This CDR3 is CASSLKRGYEQYF. In DNA form, the CDR3 reads TGTGCCAGCAGTTTAAAAAGGGGCTACGAGCAGTACTTC.